Given below is one T cell receptor beta chain in context. Its cognate antigen is unknown. The CDR3 totals 12 residues. V was cut by 1 base and J by 5 bases, with 8 bases left in between. Germline V gives CDR1 GTSNPN, CDR2 SVGIG (reference sequence). Treatment: approximately 10-day PBMC culture with coronavirus spike peptide pools or control peptides (ViraFEST assay). The source of the sample is a study of vaccination and CD4 T cells after COVID-19. An Oncomine TCR Beta short-read assay was used to sequence the DNA from cultured CD4+ T cells. TCRdb itself ran the PCR reads through MiXCR, one entry per CDR3 protein. Altogether more than 20,000 distinct CDR3 sequences are present, about 50% being singletons, with the ten largest covering approximately 30%.

The clonotype was recovered from a human donor who received a COVID-19 vaccine. This rearrangement joins TRBV30 to TRBJ1-1; maybe TRBD1 (5 bases). The source was CD4+ T cells from blood, cultured in vitro, collected before SARS-CoV-2 vaccination. CDR3 sequence reads: CAWSDRSTEAFF. CDR3 nucleotides: TGTGCCTGGAGTGACAGGTCTACTGAAGCTTTCTTT.